The source of this T cell receptor beta chain is a study of neurological immune-mediated disorders. Study-level results: Neither clinical nor MRI features were found to be associated with the multiple sclerosis repertoire cluster. A possible signature was seen in one related-CDR3 cluster, into which phylogenetic grouping placed the repertoires of 18 of 34 multiple sclerosis patients.

TCRdb recomputed calls from the 5' RACE reads with MiXCR, one row per CDR3 protein. The sample shows 55,000 to 70,000 distinct CDR3 sequences, around 3.9% of them seen only once. This clonotype was recorded at least ten times. Its antigen is unidentified. Unsorted libraries were prepared from 2 million PBMCs that had been stored at -80 C. The CDR3 has 13 residues. The germline V and J ends were trimmed by 5 bases and 9 bases, with 14 bases remaining between them. Germline V gene lookup returns CDR1 LGHDT and CDR2 YNNKEL (reference sequence). This rearrangement joins TRBV3-1 to TRBJ2-1, with D possibly TRBD2 on 6 matching bases. This TCR was sampled from a man younger than 45 with multiple sclerosis. The sequenced sample consisted of PBMCs. The CDR3 loop reads CASSTDRGTEQFF. The DNA for the CDR3 is TGTGCCAGCAGCACCGACCGGGGGACTGAGCAGTTCTTC.